This is a list of T cell receptor beta chains from one sample in a study of cytotoxic CD8 clonotypes in ibrutinib-treated CLL. Measured with immunoSEQ multiplex PCR; TCRdb has only the in-frame clones, and not every one. In the table there are fewer than 50,000 clones, about half of which are singletons. Sequences were derived from PBMCs, sampled after 12 months of ibrutinib treatment. Receptors originate from a human donor with chronic lymphocytic leukemia. Each CDR3 is given with its conserved first and last residue. D genes are given only for firm matches. Size is omitted from some rows. Given values are once, few, many or a class for expanded clones.

d_call	v_call	clone_size	j_call	cdr3_aa	cdr3_nt
NA	TRBV10-2	NA	TRBJ1-5	CASSADNSNQPQHF	TGCGCCAGCAGTGCCGACAATAGCAATCAGCCCCAGCATTTT
NA	TRBV28	many	TRBJ1-2	CASSFLYGYTF	TGTGCCAGCAGTTTTCTCTATGGCTACACCTTC
NA	TRBV6-1	NA	TRBJ1-5	CASSLLWYSNQPQHF	TGTGCCAGCAGTTTATTATGGTATAGCAATCAGCCCCAGCATTTT
TRBD1	TRBV5-1	once	TRBJ2-3	CASSRDRGAVDTQYF	TGCGCCAGCAGTCGGGACAGGGGCGCCGTAGATACGCAGTATTTT
NA	TRBV30	few	TRBJ1-4	CAWSVKGAGEKLFF	TGTGCCTGGAGTGTAAAAGGGGCAGGAGAAAAACTGTTTTTT
NA	TRBV7-8	NA	TRBJ2-1	CASRGLDSYNEQFF	TGTGCCAGCCGCGGACTTGACTCCTACAATGAGCAGTTCTTC
TRBD1	TRBV11-3	few	TRBJ2-5	CASSLDRVGETQYF	TGTGCCAGCAGCTTGGACAGGGTCGGAGAGACCCAGTACTTC
NA	TRBV12-5	NA	TRBJ2-5	CASGLVQGSLQETQYF	TGTGCTAGTGGTTTGGTACAGGGTTCCCTTCAAGAGACCCAGTACTTC
NA	TRBV5-1	NA	TRBJ1-5	CASSYNGGEYDQPQHF	TGCGCCAGCAGCTACAATGGGGGGGAATACGATCAGCCCCAGCATTTT
NA	TRBV5-1	few	TRBJ2-7	CASSLGLASSYEQYF	TGCGCCAGCAGCTTGGGTCTAGCGTCCTCCTACGAGCAGTACTTC
TRBD1	TRBV10-3	NA	TRBJ1-5	CAISGGGGAGQPQHF	TGTGCCATCAGTGGAGGAGGGGGCGCGGGTCAGCCCCAGCATTTT
NA	TRBV28	NA	TRBJ1-2	CASRVRRFTYGYTF	TGTGCCAGCAGGGTGAGGCGATTTACTTATGGCTACACCTTC
TRBD2	TRBV5-1	once	TRBJ2-2	CASSLGLAGTSTGELFF	TGCGCCAGCAGCTTGGGACTAGCGGGGACCTCCACCGGGGAGCTGTTTTTT
NA	TRBV2	few	TRBJ1-2	CASSLYGTLTGGYTF	TGTGCCAGCAGCCTTTACGGGACCTTAACGGGTGGCTACACCTTC
NA	TRBV18	many	TRBJ1-1	CASSPRGMNTEAFF	TGTGCCAGCTCACCACGGGGGATGAACACTGAAGCTTTCTTT
NA	TRBV4-2	NA	TRBJ1-4	CASSQDRGEKLFF	TGTGCCAGCAGCCAAGATCGGGGTGAAAAACTGTTTTTT
TRBD1	TRBV28	NA	TRBJ1-5	CASSSGTGNQPQHF	TGTGCCAGCAGTTCCGGGACAGGGAATCAGCCCCAGCATTTT
NA	TRBV5-5	NA	TRBJ1-4	CASSLDRVEEKLFF	TGTGCCAGCAGCTTGGACAGGGTAGAAGAAAAACTGTTTTTT
NA	TRBV16	many	TRBJ1-2	CASSQYPGTLTYGYTF	TGTGCCAGCAGCCAATATCCAGGAACCTTAACCTATGGCTACACCTTC
TRBD1	TRBV2	NA	TRBJ2-1	CASSEALRTGLYNEQFF	TGTGCCAGCAGTGAAGCGCTTAGGACAGGGTTGTACAATGAGCAGTTCTTC
NA	TRBV14	NA	TRBJ2-3	CASSHLQGSSTDTQYF	TGTGCCAGCAGCCATCTACAGGGTTCTAGCACAGATACGCAGTATTTT
NA	TRBV6-1	NA	TRBJ1-2	CASSEAGSGGYGYTF	TGTGCCAGCAGTGAAGCCGGGTCGGGGGGCTATGGCTACACCTTC
NA	TRBV5-4	few	TRBJ2-3	CASSFGGPSTDTQYF	TGTGCCAGCAGCTTCGGCGGGCCTAGCACAGATACGCAGTATTTT
NA	TRBV5-1	few	TRBJ1-3	CASSSGLASGNTIYF	TGCGCCAGCAGCTCCGGACTGGCCTCTGGAAACACCATATATTTT
NA	TRBV5-1	few	TRBJ2-3	CASSVASTDTQYF	TGCGCCAGCAGCGTGGCTAGCACAGATACGCAGTATTTT
TRBD1	TRBV5-1	few	TRBJ2-7	CASRTGGASYEQYF	TGCGCCAGCCGAACAGGGGGCGCCTCCTACGAGCAGTACTTC
NA	TRBV27	NA	TRBJ1-1	CASSPRRGGLVIEAFF	TGTGCCAGCAGTCCGCGCAGGGGTGGTTTAGTGATTGAAGCTTTCTTT